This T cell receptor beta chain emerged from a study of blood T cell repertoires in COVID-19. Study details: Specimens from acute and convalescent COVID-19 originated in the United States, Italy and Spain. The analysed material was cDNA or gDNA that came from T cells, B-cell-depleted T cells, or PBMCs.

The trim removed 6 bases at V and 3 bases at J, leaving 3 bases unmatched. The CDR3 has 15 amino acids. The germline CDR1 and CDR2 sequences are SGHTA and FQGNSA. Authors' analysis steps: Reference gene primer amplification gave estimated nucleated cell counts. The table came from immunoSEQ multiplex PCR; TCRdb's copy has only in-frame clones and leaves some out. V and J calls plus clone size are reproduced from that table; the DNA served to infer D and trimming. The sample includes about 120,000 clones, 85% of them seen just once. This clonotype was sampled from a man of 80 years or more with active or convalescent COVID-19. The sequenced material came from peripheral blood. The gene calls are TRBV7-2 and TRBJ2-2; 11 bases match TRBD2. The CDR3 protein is CASRLTSGDTGELFF. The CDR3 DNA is TGTGCCAGCAGGTTGACTAGCGGGGACACCGGGGAGCTGTTTTTT.